This entry is about one TCR beta chain. This clone is medium-sized (0.01 to 0.1%) in terms of sample share. The antigen it recognizes is unknown. Base qualities are missing; no much larger clone stands one base away. This record belongs to a study of sequential checkpoint blockade in melanoma (dated by TCRdb to between 2019 and 2020). For the wider study: Patients were assigned by 1:1 randomization to either first-line nivolumab followed by ipilimumab (arm A) or ipilimumab followed by nivolumab (arm B). For about two dozen patients, matched tumor biopsies were obtained before treatment and at week 13, following single-agent nivolumab (arm A) or ipilimumab (arm B). DNA from 91 pretreatment melanoma tumor samples was subjected to TCRbeta immunosequencing. Maintenance nivolumab was given following each of the two trial sequences. In 60% to 85% of the matched pre- and post-treatment tumor biopsy pairs, both biopsies came from the same lesion.

Here V drops 5 bases and J drops 4 bases, and the junction holds 14 bases not matched to any gene. According to the germline V gene, CDR1 reads SGHNT and CDR2 reads YENEEA. From its cysteine to its phenylalanine, the CDR3 spans 17 amino acids. Left in the record is the CDR3 DNA by itself, 51 bases read in frame from the first base. The study at large found these results: Within-arm analyses of tumor T-cell fraction were constrained by small sample sizes and reduced statistical power. The model for predicting response that combines TCR metrics with mutation burden needs to be validated in larger, independent patient cohorts. Patients whose tumor T-cell fraction and clonality increased by week 13 were about 30 times more likely to achieve clinical benefit. Among patients in the nivolumab-first arm (arm A), tumor TIL clonality before treatment was associated with response (P = .04). Tumor T-cell fraction and clonality were found to correlate with PD-L1 staining and CD8+ T-cell counts but not with mutational load.

Per the publication, the treatment or condition label means: randomized to nivolumab then ipilimumab (arm A) or the reverse (arm B). None of the trial patients had been given prior DNA-damaging chemotherapy. CheckMate 064, a randomized, open-label phase II trial of sequential checkpoint blockade, was the source of the samples, all of which came from patients with melanoma. Genomic DNA from formalin-fixed paraffin-embedded (FFPE) tissue samples was used for tumor TCR sequencing. The immunoSEQ Assay was used to immunosequence TCRbeta CDR3 regions from genomic DNA. Before high-throughput sequencing, the genomic DNA was amplified using bias-controlled multiplex PCR. The original pipeline was this. To quantify the absolute abundance of each unique TCRbeta CDR3 region, the sequences were collapsed and filtered. Clonality, defined as 1 minus Pielou's evenness, was calculated using only productive rearrangements. Tumor T-cell fraction was computed by normalizing TCRbeta template counts to usable DNA, estimated from several housekeeping genes. A previously published method was used to identify clones whose frequencies were significantly greater in on-treatment samples than in baseline samples. Imported from immuneACCESS, the table was reduced by TCRdb to in-frame sequences with V and J called. These copies leave out some clones; in studies compared against another copy, an unresolved V gene accounts for under half, and the cause of the remainder is not known. V and J calls and clone size are given by that table; D and trimming were obtained from the DNA. Counted in this sample were 8,000 to 10,000 clones; 20% to 25% of them appeared once. The top ten clones comprise 11% to 15% of the sample.

This receptor chain uses TRBV11-3 and TRBJ1-2, with 9 bases matching TRBD1. The sequence was collected from a human donor with melanoma. Material: tumor tissue (inferred from file names), obtained from a patient given nivolumab and ipilimumab in sequence. The CDR3 protein: CASSRNFFGTGLYGYTF. The nucleotides are TGTGCCAGCAGCCGTAACTTCTTCGGGACAGGGCTCTATGGCTACACCTTC.